Sequencing of this TCR beta chain was carried out in a study of blood T cells in healthy people across ages. Next came a second PCR, run for 7 to 11 cycles, which used a sample-barcoded 5' primer along with a J-beta primer mix. TCRdb called the 5' RACE reads again in MiXCR, with one record for every CDR3 protein. Seen here are roughly 1,800,000 distinct CDR3 sequences, around 50% observed once, and the top ten hold roughly 2%. V was pared by 3 bases and J by 2 bases, with 6 bases of the junction left unmatched. The CDR3 runs to 16 residues. Germline values: CDR1 MNHEY, CDR2 SMNVEV (reference sequence).

This receptor was identified in a woman aged 40 to 50 in good health. Sequences were obtained from blood. The chain recombines TRBV27 with TRBJ2-1, with 8 positions matching TRBD1. The CDR3 DNA reads TGTGCCAGCAGTTTTTCAGGACAGGGCACCTACAATGAGCAGTTCTTC. Translating it yields CASSFSGQGTYNEQFF.